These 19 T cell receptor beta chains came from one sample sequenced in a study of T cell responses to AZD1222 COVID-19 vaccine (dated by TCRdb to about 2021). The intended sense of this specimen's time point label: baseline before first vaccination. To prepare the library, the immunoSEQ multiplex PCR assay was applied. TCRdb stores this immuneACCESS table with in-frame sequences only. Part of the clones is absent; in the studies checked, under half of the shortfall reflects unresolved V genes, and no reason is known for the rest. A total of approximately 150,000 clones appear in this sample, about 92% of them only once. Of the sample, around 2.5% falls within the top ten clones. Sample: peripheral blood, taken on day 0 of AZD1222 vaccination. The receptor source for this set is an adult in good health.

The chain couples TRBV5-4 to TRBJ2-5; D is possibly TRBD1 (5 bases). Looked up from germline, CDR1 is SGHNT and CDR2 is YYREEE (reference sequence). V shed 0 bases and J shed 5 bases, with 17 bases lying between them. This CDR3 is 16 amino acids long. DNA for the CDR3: TGTGCCAGCAGCTTGGCTCCTGGCCAGGGTAGTGAGACCCAGTACTTC. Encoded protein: CASSLAPGQGSETQYF.

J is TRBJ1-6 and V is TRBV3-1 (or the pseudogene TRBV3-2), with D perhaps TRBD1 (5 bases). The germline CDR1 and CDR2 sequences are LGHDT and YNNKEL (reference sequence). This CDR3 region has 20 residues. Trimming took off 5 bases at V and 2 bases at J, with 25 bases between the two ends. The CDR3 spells CASSRNRGRFLRAYNSPLHF. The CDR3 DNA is TGTGCCAGCAGCAGAAATCGGGGCCGGTTTCTCAGGGCCTATAATTCACCCCTCCACTTT.

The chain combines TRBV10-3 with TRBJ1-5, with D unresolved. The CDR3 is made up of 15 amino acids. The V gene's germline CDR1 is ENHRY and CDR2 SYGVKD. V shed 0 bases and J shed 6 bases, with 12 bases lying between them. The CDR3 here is CAISESGLSGQPQHF. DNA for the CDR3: TGTGCCATCAGTGAGTCCGGCCTTAGCGGTCAGCCCCAGCATTTT.

This CDR3 is CASIGRTGYTEAFF. As DNA, the CDR3 is TGTGCCAGCATCGGTCGGACAGGGTACACTGAAGCTTTCTTT. V is TRBV6-5 and J is TRBJ1-1; TRBD1 aligns across 8 bases. V was pared by 7 bases and J by 3 bases, with 7 bases of the junction left unmatched. CDR3 size: 14 residues. In germline, CDR1 is MNHEY, CDR2 SVGAGI.

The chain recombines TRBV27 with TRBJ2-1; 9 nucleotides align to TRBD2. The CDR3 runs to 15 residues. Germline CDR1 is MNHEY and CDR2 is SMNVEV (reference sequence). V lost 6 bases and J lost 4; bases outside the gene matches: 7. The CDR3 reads CASRLSSGTYNEQFF. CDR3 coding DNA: TGTGCCAGCAGGCTTTCTAGCGGGACTTACAATGAGCAGTTCTTC.

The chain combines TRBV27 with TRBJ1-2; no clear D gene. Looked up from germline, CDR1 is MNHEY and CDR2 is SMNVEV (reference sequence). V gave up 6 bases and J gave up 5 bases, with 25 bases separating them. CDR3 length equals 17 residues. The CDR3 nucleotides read TGTGCCAGCAGCTTAGCCCCAAGTGATTCGGGCATGTATGGCTACACCTTC. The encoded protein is CASSLAPSDSGMYGYTF.

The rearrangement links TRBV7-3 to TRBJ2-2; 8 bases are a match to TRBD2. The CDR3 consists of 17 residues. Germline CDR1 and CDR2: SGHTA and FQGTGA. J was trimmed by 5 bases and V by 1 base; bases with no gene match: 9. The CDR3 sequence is CASSLSGRTSRTGELFF. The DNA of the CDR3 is TGTGCCAGCAGCTTAAGTGGGAGGACTAGCCGGACCGGGGAGCTGTTTTTT.

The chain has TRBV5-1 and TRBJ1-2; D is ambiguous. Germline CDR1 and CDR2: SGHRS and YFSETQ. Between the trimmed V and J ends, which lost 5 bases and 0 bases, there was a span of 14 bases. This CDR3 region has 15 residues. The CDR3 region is CASSEGFLANYGYTF. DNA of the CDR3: TGCGCCAGCAGTGAAGGATTTTTAGCTAACTATGGCTACACCTTC. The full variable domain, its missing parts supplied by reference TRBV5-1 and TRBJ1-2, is KAGVTQTPRYLIKTRGQQVTLSCSPISGHRSVSWYQQTPGQGLQFLFEYFSETQRNKGNFPGRFSGRQFSNSRSEMNVSTLELGDSALYLCASSEGFLANYGYTFGSGTRLTVV.

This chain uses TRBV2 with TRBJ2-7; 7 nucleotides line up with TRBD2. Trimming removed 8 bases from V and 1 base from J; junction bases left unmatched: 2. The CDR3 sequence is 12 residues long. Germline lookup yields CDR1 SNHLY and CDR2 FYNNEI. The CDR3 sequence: CASWEGSYEQYF. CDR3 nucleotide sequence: TGTGCCAGCTGGGAGGGGTCCTACGAGCAGTACTTC.

The CDR3 spells CASSIRQGADQPQHF. The CDR3 nucleotides are TGTGCCAGCAGCATCAGACAGGGGGCTGATCAGCCCCAGCATTTT. This chain links TRBV7-2 with TRBJ1-5; TRBD1 matches 10 bases. CDR1 SGHTA and CDR2 FQGNSA come from the germline V gene. V lost 5 bases and J lost 5; bases outside the gene matches: 6. There are 15 residues in the CDR3.

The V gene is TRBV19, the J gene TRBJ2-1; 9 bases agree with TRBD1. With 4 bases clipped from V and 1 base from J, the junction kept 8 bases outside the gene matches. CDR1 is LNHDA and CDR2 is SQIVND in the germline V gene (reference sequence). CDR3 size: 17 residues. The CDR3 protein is CASSTPGTGRSYNEQFF. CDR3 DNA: TGTGCCAGTAGTACCCCCGGGACAGGGAGGTCCTACAATGAGCAGTTCTTC.

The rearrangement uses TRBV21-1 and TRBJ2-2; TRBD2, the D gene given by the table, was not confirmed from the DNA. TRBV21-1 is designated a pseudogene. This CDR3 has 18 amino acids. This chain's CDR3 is CASPGTSGRARDTGELFF. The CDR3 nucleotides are TGTGCCAGCCCTGGGACTAGCGGGAGGGCCCGGGACACCGGGGAGCTGTTTTTT.

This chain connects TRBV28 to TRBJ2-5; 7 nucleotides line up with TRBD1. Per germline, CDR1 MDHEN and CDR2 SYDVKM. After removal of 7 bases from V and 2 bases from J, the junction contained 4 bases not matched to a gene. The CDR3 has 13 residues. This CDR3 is CASKMTGQETQYF. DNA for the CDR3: TGTGCCAGCAAGATGACAGGGCAAGAGACCCAGTACTTC.

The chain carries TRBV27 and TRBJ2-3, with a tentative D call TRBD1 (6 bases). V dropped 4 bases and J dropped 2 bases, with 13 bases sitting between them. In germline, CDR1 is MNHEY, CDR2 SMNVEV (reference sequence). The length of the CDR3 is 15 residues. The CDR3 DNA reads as TGTGCCAGCAGTTGGGGGACAACCACCACAGATACGCAGTATTTT. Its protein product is CASSWGTTTTDTQYF.

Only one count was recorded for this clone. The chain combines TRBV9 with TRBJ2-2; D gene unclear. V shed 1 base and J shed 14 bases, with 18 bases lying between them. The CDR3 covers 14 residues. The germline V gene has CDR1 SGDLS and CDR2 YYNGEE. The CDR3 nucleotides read TGTGCCAGCAGCGTAAGATGGGGATGCCGAGGACTGTTTTTT. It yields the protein CASSVRWGCRGLFF.

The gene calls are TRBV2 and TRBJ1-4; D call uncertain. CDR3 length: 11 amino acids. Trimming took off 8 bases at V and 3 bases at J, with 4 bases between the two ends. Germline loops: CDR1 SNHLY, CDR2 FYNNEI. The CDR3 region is CASLSNEKLFF. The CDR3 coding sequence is TGTGCCAGCTTGTCTAATGAAAAACTGTTTTTT. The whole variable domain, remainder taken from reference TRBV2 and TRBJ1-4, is EPEVTQTPSHQVTQMGQEVILRCVPISNHLYFYWYRQILGQKVEFLVSFYNNEISEKSEIFDDQFSVERPDGSNFTLKIRSTKLEDSAMYFCASLSNEKLFFGSGTQLSVL.

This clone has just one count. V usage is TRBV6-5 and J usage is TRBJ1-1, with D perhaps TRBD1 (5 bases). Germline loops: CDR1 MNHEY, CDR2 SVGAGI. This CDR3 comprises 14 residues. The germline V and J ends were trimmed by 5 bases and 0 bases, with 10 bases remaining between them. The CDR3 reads CASSTTGMNTEAFF. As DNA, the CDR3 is TGTGCCAGCAGTACCACAGGTATGAACACTGAAGCTTTCTTT.

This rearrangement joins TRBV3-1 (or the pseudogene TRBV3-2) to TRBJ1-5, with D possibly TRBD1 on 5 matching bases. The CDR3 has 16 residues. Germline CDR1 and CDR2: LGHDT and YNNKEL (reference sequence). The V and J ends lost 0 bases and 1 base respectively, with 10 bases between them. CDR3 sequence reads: CASSQEGGGSNQPQHF. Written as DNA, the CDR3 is TGTGCCAGCAGCCAAGAGGGCGGGGGGAGCAATCAGCCCCAGCATTTT.

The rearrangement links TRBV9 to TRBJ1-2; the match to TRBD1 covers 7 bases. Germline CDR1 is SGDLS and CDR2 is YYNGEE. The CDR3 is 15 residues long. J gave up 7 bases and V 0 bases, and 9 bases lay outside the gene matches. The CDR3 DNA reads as TGTGCCAGCAGCGTAGAGTACAGGGGAACCAGTGGCTACACCTTC. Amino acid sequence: CASSVEYRGTSGYTF.